Below are 23 T cell receptor beta chains sequenced from a single sample in a study of T cell changes during pregnancy in multiple sclerosis (dated by TCRdb to the late 2010s). Library creation used the immunoSEQ multiplex PCR assay. TCRdb carries this immuneACCESS record with in-frame sequences only. Its versions omit some clonotypes, under half of them owing to an unresolved V gene in the studies checked, with the rest unexplained. The sample yields about 20,000 clones; approximately 90% were counted once. In total, the top ten clones hold around 7% of the sample. Specimen: CD8+ T cells from peripheral blood mononuclear cells, collected in the third trimester of pregnancy. The receptors shown here come from a female donor in good health, enrolled as a control in a pregnancy study.

The chain is built from TRBV7-9 and TRBJ1-1, with 9 bases fitting TRBD1. From germline, CDR1 is SEHNR and CDR2 FQNEAQ (reference sequence). The trim removed 6 bases at V and 2 bases at J, leaving 7 bases unmatched. The length of the CDR3 is 15 residues. The DNA for the CDR3 is TGTGCCAGCAGTTTTGACAGGGGGATCAACACTGAAGCTTTCTTT. It is translated as CASSFDRGINTEAFF.

The chain is built from TRBV7-9 and TRBJ2-5; 12 nucleotides align to TRBD2. V was clipped by 3 bases and J by 5 bases; unmatched bases: 4. There are 15 residues in the CDR3. Per the germline V gene, CDR1 is SEHNR and CDR2 is FQNEAQ (reference sequence). The CDR3 spells CASSFWLAGGETQYF. CDR3 DNA sequence: TGTGCCAGCAGCTTCTGGCTAGCGGGGGGGGAGACCCAGTACTTC.

The chain is built from TRBV4-2 and TRBJ2-1; weak D call: TRBD2 (5 bases). Germline V gene data show CDR1 as LGHNA and CDR2 as YNFKEQ. This CDR3 region has 16 residues. V lost 2 bases to trimming and J lost 7 bases, with 18 bases between them. CDR3 loop: CASSQFLMEVRNEQFF. The DNA for the CDR3 is TGTGCCAGCAGCCAATTCCTGATGGAGGTACGAAATGAGCAGTTCTTC.

The genes are TRBV2 and TRBJ2-1, with 10 bases identical to TRBD1. CDR1 and CDR2 from the germline V gene are SNHLY and FYNNEI. This CDR3 is 14 amino acids long. V gave up 2 bases and J gave up 10 bases; unmatched junction bases: 5. CDR3 amino acids: CASSERDRGQEQFF. For the CDR3, the DNA is TGTGCCAGCAGTGAAAGGGACAGGGGACAAGAGCAGTTCTTC.

The chain carries TRBV19 and TRBJ2-7, with 9 bases identical to TRBD1. The V gene's germline CDR1 is LNHDA and CDR2 SQIVND (reference sequence). This CDR3 has 14 residues. The V and J ends lost 6 bases and 4 bases, in that order; junction bases with no gene match: 7. CDR3 coding DNA: TGTGCCAGTAGGAAGACAGGGGGAACTTACGAGCAGTACTTC. Translated, it gives CASRKTGGTYEQYF.

The chain has TRBV9 and TRBJ2-7, with 8 bases that match TRBD2. In germline, CDR1 is SGDLS, CDR2 YYNGEE. The CDR3 has 14 residues. J was trimmed by 2 bases and V by 4 bases; bases with no gene match: 5. Here the CDR3 DNA reads TGTGCCAGCAGCCCACGGGGGGGCCCCTACGAGCAGTACTTC. Its protein product is CASSPRGGPYEQYF.

This clone was recorded once. The chain combines TRBV7-9 with TRBJ2-5, with TRBD2 identical over 14 bases. Germline V CDR1 and CDR2: SEHNR, FQNEAQ (reference sequence). CDR3 length: 16 amino acids. V dropped 5 bases and J dropped 5; count of bases not matched to a gene: 7. The CDR3 sequence: CASSPRLAGGQETQYF. The CDR3 DNA reads TGTGCCAGCAGCCCGAGACTAGCGGGGGGGCAGGAGACCCAGTACTTC.

The chain employs TRBV7-3 and TRBJ2-7; D ambiguous. There are 13 residues in the CDR3. Germline V gives CDR1 SGHTA, CDR2 FQGTGA. V gave up 5 bases and J gave up 1 base, with 9 bases separating them. The CDR3 is CASSGEHSYEQYF. The CDR3 DNA sequence: TGTGCCAGCAGCGGAGAGCATTCCTACGAGCAGTACTTC.

V is TRBV9 and J is TRBJ1-1; 8 bases agree with TRBD1. The CDR3 spans 15 residues. CDR1 is SGDLS, CDR2 YYNGEE, per germline. J was trimmed by 5 bases and V by 0 bases; bases with no gene match: 6. CDR3 amino acids: CASSVDRTGKTEAFF. In nucleotides, the CDR3 is TGTGCCAGCAGCGTAGATCGGACAGGGAAGACTGAAGCTTTCTTT.

By sample share, this clone is medium-sized. CDR3 in DNA: TGTGCCAGTAGTGCGACTAGCGGGAGCTACGAGACCCAGTACTTC. This gives the protein CASSATSGSYETQYF. The rearrangement joins TRBV19 to TRBJ2-5; 12 nucleotides align to TRBD2. The trim removed 5 bases at V and 5 bases at J, leaving 6 bases unmatched. CDR1 is LNHDA, CDR2 SQIVND, per germline (reference sequence). This CDR3 region has 15 residues.

The gene calls are TRBV25-1 and TRBJ1-2; D uncertain. V was cut by 0 bases and J by 2 bases, with 13 bases left in between. The CDR3 has 16 amino acids. Germline CDR1 MGHDK, CDR2 SYGVNS. The CDR3 coding sequence is TGTGCCAGCAGTGAATATAAGGCGGGCAGCAACTATGGCTACACCTTC. It is translated as CASSEYKAGSNYGYTF.

V gene TRBV5-6 combines with J gene TRBJ1-4; weak D call: TRBD1 (5 bases). From germline, CDR1 is SGHDT and CDR2 YYEEEE. V gave up 4 bases and J gave up 8 bases, with 12 bases separating them. CDR3 length: 13 amino acids. CDR3 sequence: CASSPGQGEKLFF. As DNA, the CDR3 is TGTGCCAGCAGCCCTGGGCAGGGCGAAAAACTGTTTTTT.

This sequence joins TRBV2 and TRBJ1-3, with 8 positions matching TRBD1. The J segment lost 5 bases and the V segment lost 3 bases, leaving 6 bases of the junction unmatched. Germline V gives CDR1 SNHLY, CDR2 FYNNEI. CDR3 length: 15 amino acids. The DNA for the CDR3 is TGTGCCAGCAGTGAGCGTCAGGGGGCTCGAAACACCATATATTTT. Translating gives CASSERQGARNTIYF.

The chain recombines TRBV28 with TRBJ2-5; 10 bases match TRBD2. This CDR3 contains 17 residues. Germline CDR1 is MDHEN and CDR2 is SYDVKM. With 2 bases clipped from V and 5 bases from J, the junction kept 11 bases outside the gene matches. CDR3 in amino acids: CASSLVGASGRWETQYF. CDR3 in DNA: TGTGCCAGCAGTTTAGTGGGGGCTAGCGGGAGATGGGAGACCCAGTACTTC.

The V call is TRBV13, the J call TRBJ1-3; D may be TRBD1 (6 bases). The CDR3 has 17 residues. V was cut by 0 bases and J by 0 bases, with 12 bases left in between. Germline CDR1 is PRHDT and CDR2 is FYEKMQ (reference sequence). In nucleotides, the CDR3 is TGTGCCAGCAGCTTAGGACAGGGAGAGTTCTCTGGAAACACCATATATTTT. Its protein is CASSLGQGEFSGNTIYF.

The V call is TRBV30, the J call TRBJ2-3; the D is unclear. The CDR3 runs to 12 residues. Deletions cut 3 bases from V and 8 bases from J, with 12 bases between. Germline CDR1 reads GTSNPN; CDR2 reads SVGIG (reference sequence). CDR3 nucleotide sequence: TGTGCCTGGAGGGCTGGGCAGGTTACGCAGTATTTT. It yields the protein CAWRAGQVTQYF.

The chain uses TRBV5-5 and TRBJ2-1, with TRBD1 identical over 7 bases. This CDR3 has 17 amino acids. J gave up 6 bases and V 1 base, and 13 bases lay outside the gene matches. The germline CDR1 and CDR2 sequences are SGHKS and YYEKEE (reference sequence). CDR3 nucleotide sequence: TGTGCCAGCAGCTTGTACGGGACAGAGGTTGGAATCAATGAGCAGTTCTTC. Protein: CASSLYGTEVGINEQFF.

The chain combines TRBV6-1 with TRBJ2-1; 15 bases agree with TRBD2. The V gene's germline CDR1 is MNHNS and CDR2 SASEGT. J lost 7 bases, V lost 4 bases, and 8 bases had no gene match. This CDR3 contains 17 residues. The CDR3 is CASSAAPGTSGRNEQFF. For the CDR3, the DNA is TGTGCCAGCAGTGCTGCCCCCGGGACTAGCGGGAGGAATGAGCAGTTCTTC.

The rearrangement uses TRBV13 and TRBJ2-7; D gene ambiguous. The CDR3 totals 15 residues. Germline CDR1 reads PRHDT; CDR2 reads FYEKMQ (reference sequence). Trimming removed 2 bases from V and 0 bases from J, with 11 bases in between. The CDR3 DNA follows: TGTGCCAGCAGCTTATGGGCCATGAGCTCCTACGAGCAGTACTTC. This codes for CASSLWAMSSYEQYF.

J is TRBJ2-3 and V is TRBV4-1; 13 positions agree with TRBD2. Germline-derived CDR1 and CDR2 are MGHRA and YSYEKL. V shed 4 bases, J shed 5 bases, and the junction held 6 bases outside the gene matches. The CDR3 is made up of 16 amino acids. The CDR3 region has the DNA TGCGCCAGCAGCCTCGGGACTAGCGGGACTAGAGATACGCAGTATTTT. Translating it yields CASSLGTSGTRDTQYF.

The rearrangement links TRBV4-3 to TRBJ2-7, with a weak D call TRBD2 (5 bases). V shed 0 bases and J shed 7 bases, with 16 bases lying between them. Germline V gene lookup returns CDR1 LGHNA and CDR2 YSLEER. There are 15 residues in the CDR3. The CDR3 loop is CASSQDWTRGIEQYF. The CDR3 nucleotides are TGCGCCAGCAGCCAAGATTGGACTCGAGGGATTGAGCAGTACTTC.

V gene TRBV5-6 combines with J gene TRBJ2-7, with D possibly TRBD1 on 6 matching bases. CDR3 length equals 16 residues. Per the germline V gene, CDR1 is SGHDT and CDR2 is YYEEEE. The ends were cut back, 0 bases at V and 4 bases at J, with 17 bases in the middle. The CDR3 spells CASSLAQGTLRYEQYF. In DNA, the CDR3 is TGTGCCAGCAGCTTGGCCCAGGGGACACTCCGTTACGAGCAGTACTTC.

The chain recombines TRBV4-1 with TRBJ2-5, with TRBD2 matching 7 bases. V lost 5 bases to trimming and J lost 0 bases; unmatched junction nucleotides: 6. CDR1 MGHRA and CDR2 YSYEKL come from the germline V gene. This CDR3 has 15 residues. The chain's CDR3 is CASSLWEGNQETQYF. The CDR3 DNA reads TGCGCCAGCAGCTTGTGGGAGGGAAACCAAGAGACCCAGTACTTC.